The 21 T cell receptor beta chains given below trace back to one sample, sequenced in a study of blood T cell repertoires in COVID-19. TCRdb's table, derived via immunoSEQ multiplex PCR, lists solely in-frame clones and lacks some. The sample comprises approximately 460,000 clones, 89% of which are singletons, and roughly 0.92% rests with the top ten. Material: peripheral blood. The origin of the receptors is a young man with COVID-19, enrolled during active disease.

This chain links TRBV27 with TRBJ1-6, with a tentative D call TRBD1 (6 bases). V was clipped by 7 bases and J by 7 bases, with 17 bases between them. Germline-derived CDR1 and CDR2 are MNHEY and SMNVEV (reference sequence). The CDR3 has 15 residues. Written as DNA, the CDR3 is TGTGCCAGCAAACCCCAGGGCCAGGGGAATTCACCCCTCCACTTT. Translation: CASKPQGQGNSPLHF.

This sequence joins TRBV19 and TRBJ1-5; 7 positions agree with TRBD1. J lost 3 bases, V lost 9 bases, and 20 bases had no gene match. The CDR3 contains 18 residues. Germline V gene sequence: CDR1 LNHDA, CDR2 SQIVND (reference sequence). Here the CDR3 reads CASKQTGMSGLNNQPQHF. The DNA of the CDR3 is TGTGCCAGCAAACAGACAGGGATGAGTGGTTTGAACAATCAGCCCCAGCATTTT. The whole variable domain, filled in from reference TRBV19 and TRBJ1-5, reads DGGITQSPKYLFRKEGQNVTLSCEQNLNHDAMYWYRQDPGQGLRLIYYSQIVNDFQKGDIAEGYSVSREKKESFPLTVTSAQKNPTAFYLCASKQTGMSGLNNQPQHFGDGTRLSIL.

This clone was detected once. This chain joins TRBV19 and TRBJ2-1; D perhaps matches TRBD1 (6 bases). Germline values: CDR1 LNHDA, CDR2 SQIVND (reference sequence). CDR3 length equals 13 residues. V lost 1 base to trimming and J lost 10 bases, with 11 bases between them. In DNA form, the CDR3 reads TGTGCCAGTAGTATAGCGTGGGGGCGAGAGCAGTTCTTC. This codes for CASSIAWGREQFF.

The chain couples TRBV5-6 to TRBJ2-5; maybe TRBD1 (6 bases). This CDR3 has 15 residues. Trimming stripped 7 bases from V and 1 base from J, with 17 bases between. From germline, CDR1 is SGHDT and CDR2 YYEEEE. CDR3 loop: CASRPKGQIQETQYF. The CDR3, as DNA: TGTGCCAGCCGGCCTAAGGGACAAATCCAAGAGACCCAGTACTTC.

The chain combines TRBV14 with TRBJ2-2; 7 nucleotides align to TRBD1. Germline V lookup: CDR1 SGHDN, CDR2 FVKESK. V shed 5 bases and J 7 bases; nucleotides not matched to a gene: 10. The CDR3 loop spans 15 amino acids. CDR3 in amino acids: CASSVQGSGIGELFF. The DNA for the CDR3 is TGTGCCAGCAGCGTACAGGGGTCGGGCATCGGGGAGCTGTTTTTT.

The rearrangement uses TRBV7-3 and TRBJ2-3, with 13 bases identical to TRBD2. The CDR3 sequence is 16 residues long. V lost 5 bases to trimming and J lost 2 bases; unmatched junction nucleotides: 4. From germline, CDR1 is SGHTA and CDR2 FQGTGA. CDR3 region: CASSAGLAGPTDTQYF. The CDR3 DNA is TGTGCCAGCAGCGCGGGACTAGCGGGACCCACAGATACGCAGTATTTT. The whole variable domain, filled in from reference TRBV7-3 and TRBJ2-3, reads GAGVSQTPSNKVTEKGKYVELRCDPISGHTALYWYRQSLGQGPEFLIYFQGTGAADDSGLPNDRFFAVRPEGSVSTLKIQRTERGDSAVYLCASSAGLAGPTDTQYFGPGTRLTVL.

The rearrangement links TRBV19 to TRBJ2-2, with D perhaps matching TRBD2 (7 bases). Germline V gene sequence: CDR1 LNHDA, CDR2 SQIVND (reference sequence). V was shortened by 5 bases and J by 4 bases, with 17 bases between the two germline ends. This CDR3 comprises 16 residues. As DNA, the CDR3 is TGTGCCAGTAGTCCGAGGGGGGGGCTCGGCACCGGGGAGCTGTTTTTT. Protein: CASSPRGGLGTGELFF.

The rearrangement uses TRBV19 and TRBJ2-7, with D tentatively TRBD2 (5 bases). V was trimmed by 5 bases and J by 7 bases, leaving 15 bases between them. This CDR3 region has 13 residues. The germline gives CDR1 LNHDA, CDR2 SQIVND (reference sequence). The CDR3 sequence: CASSFGLGEEQYF. The CDR3 DNA is TGTGCCAGTAGTTTCGGACTGGGCGAGGAGCAGTACTTC. Complete variable domain (other parts from reference TRBV19 and TRBJ2-7): DGGITQSPKYLFRKEGQNVTLSCEQNLNHDAMYWYRQDPGQGLRLIYYSQIVNDFQKGDIAEGYSVSREKKESFPLTVTSAQKNPTAFYLCASSFGLGEEQYFGPGTRLTVT.

The chain employs TRBV6-5 and TRBJ2-3; D ambiguous. The CDR3 runs 15 residues. V shed 6 bases and J shed 3 bases, with 16 bases lying between them. CDR1 and CDR2 from the germline V gene are MNHEY and SVGAGI. As DNA, the CDR3 is TGTGCCAGCAGCCCCGGAGCGCCTCGAACAGATACGCAGTATTTT. This translates into CASSPGAPRTDTQYF.

The sample holds one count of this clone. The chain couples TRBV10-1 to TRBJ2-1; 8 nucleotides match TRBD1. The CDR3 totals 18 residues. The trim removed 0 bases at V and 2 bases at J, leaving 9 bases unmatched. Germline lookup yields CDR1 WNHNN and CDR2 SYGVQD (reference sequence). CDR3 nucleotide sequence: TGCGCCAGCAGTGAGTCGACAACCGGACAGGGCCCCTACAATGAGCAGTTCTTC. Its protein is CASSESTTGQGPYNEQFF.

The V and J genes are TRBV2 and TRBJ1-5; no reliable D call. Germline CDR1 and CDR2: SNHLY and FYNNEI. The CDR3 extends over 13 amino acids. V lost 4 bases to trimming and J lost 5 bases, with 9 bases between them. The CDR3 DNA reads as TGTGCCAGCAGTGGTGGCAGTTATCAGCCCCAGCATTTT. Translating it yields CASSGGSYQPQHF.

V gene TRBV10-2 combines with J gene TRBJ2-2; 8 bases are a match to TRBD2. This CDR3 spans 15 amino acids. The ends lost 8 bases at V and 7 bases at J; junction bases unmatched: 12. Germline CDR1 is WSHSY and CDR2 is SAAADI. The CDR3 DNA reads as TGCGCCAGCCGGTTGGGACTAGGGGTACACGGGGAGCTGTTTTTT. Translation gives CASRLGLGVHGELFF.

V usage is TRBV27 and J usage is TRBJ2-7; TRBD1 aligns across 10 bases. The CDR3 consists of 15 residues. Germline V gives CDR1 MNHEY, CDR2 SMNVEV (reference sequence). The V segment lost 4 bases and the J segment 5 bases; nucleotides outside the gene matches: 8. In DNA form, the CDR3 reads TGTGCCAGCAGTTACTCCCGGGACAGGGGACACGAGCAGTACTTC. It yields the protein CASSYSRDRGHEQYF.

This chain joins TRBV28 and TRBJ2-3, with 7 bases aligning to TRBD1. After removal of 6 bases from V and 4 bases from J, the junction contained 7 bases not matched to a gene. CDR1 MDHEN and CDR2 SYDVKM come from the germline V gene. This CDR3 spans 14 amino acids. The CDR3 sequence: CASRSTGRSDTQYF. CDR3 nucleotide sequence: TGTGCCAGCAGGTCGACAGGGAGATCAGATACGCAGTATTTT.

This clone was detected only once. The CDR3, as DNA: TGCGCCAGCAGCCAAGAAGTGACTAGCGGGTACACAGATACGCAGTATTTT. It yields the protein CASSQEVTSGYTDTQYF. The chain has TRBV4-1 and TRBJ2-3, with 10 bases lining up with TRBD2. The CDR3 is 17 amino acids. V was pared by 0 bases and J by 2 bases, with 5 bases of the junction left unmatched. CDR1 and CDR2 from the germline V gene are MGHRA and YSYEKL.

V and J are TRBV3-1 (or the pseudogene TRBV3-2) and TRBJ2-3; D possibly corresponds to TRBD2 (5 bases). Germline V gives CDR1 LGHDT, CDR2 YNNKEL (reference sequence). The V gene lost 1 base and the J gene lost 8 bases, with 16 bases spanning the gap. The CDR3 contains 15 residues. The CDR3 nucleotides are TGTGCCAGCAGCCAAGTATGGGGAGTCGATGGTACGCAGTATTTT. It specifies CASSQVWGVDGTQYF.

CDR3 nucleotides: TGCAGCGTTGGTGAATCCACAGGAAACACCATATATTTT. This codes for CSVGESTGNTIYF. V and J are TRBV29-1 and TRBJ1-3, with D unresolved. The CDR3 consists of 13 residues. The ends were cut back, 4 bases at V and 4 bases at J, with 11 bases in the middle. The germline V gene encodes CDR1 SQVTM and CDR2 ANQGSEA.

The chain links TRBV9 to TRBJ2-1; the match to TRBD2 covers 14 bases. This CDR3 region has 16 residues. The germline V gene encodes CDR1 SGDLS and CDR2 YYNGEE. V trimming: 3 bases; J trimming: 6 bases; junction bases outside the gene matches: 5. DNA of the CDR3: TGTGCCAGCAGCGATGGGACTAGCGGGAGAGGCAATGAGCAGTTCTTC. Amino acids: CASSDGTSGRGNEQFF.

The chain is built from TRBV7-2 and TRBJ1-1; D might be TRBD1 (6 bases). The CDR3 covers 14 residues. The V end was cut by 1 base, the J end by 3 bases, with 9 bases between. Germline V gene lookup returns CDR1 SGHTA and CDR2 FQGNSA. CDR3 sequence (DNA): TGTGCCAGCAGCTTAGTCCCAGGGGACACTGAAGCTTTCTTT. Its translation: CASSLVPGDTEAFF.

The gene calls are TRBV19 and TRBJ2-1; 7 bases line up with TRBD2. Unmatched junction bases numbered 5, after V lost 5 bases and J lost 1 base. Germline CDR1 and CDR2: LNHDA and SQIVND (reference sequence). CDR3 length equals 15 residues. CDR3 loop: CASSSGGRSYNEQFF. CDR3 DNA: TGTGCCAGTAGTTCGGGGGGTAGATCCTACAATGAGCAGTTCTTC.

The chain links TRBV7-8 to TRBJ2-1; 7 bases match TRBD1. V was clipped by 0 bases and J by 5 bases; unmatched bases: 10. The CDR3 has 17 amino acids. Germline-derived CDR1 and CDR2 are SGHVS and FQNEAQ. The CDR3 region is CASSLAQGIFGNNEQFF. The CDR3, as DNA: TGTGCCAGCAGCTTAGCACAGGGGATTTTTGGGAACAATGAGCAGTTCTTC.